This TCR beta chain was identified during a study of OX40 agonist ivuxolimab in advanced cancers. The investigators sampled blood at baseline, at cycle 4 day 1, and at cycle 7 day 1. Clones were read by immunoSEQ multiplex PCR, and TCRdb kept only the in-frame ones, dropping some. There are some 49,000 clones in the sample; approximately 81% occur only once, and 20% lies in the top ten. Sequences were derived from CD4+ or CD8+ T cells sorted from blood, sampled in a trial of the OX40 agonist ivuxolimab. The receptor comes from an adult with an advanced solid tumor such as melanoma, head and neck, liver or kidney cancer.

CDR3 sequence: CASSLRAGGGYTF. CDR3 coding DNA: TGTGCCAGCAGTTTAAGGGCAGGCGGCGGCTACACCTTC. This sequence joins TRBV28 and TRBJ1-2; D uncertain. Trimming removed 2 bases at V and 8 bases at J, with 12 bases between. The V gene's germline CDR1 is MDHEN and CDR2 SYDVKM. The CDR3 is 13 residues long.